This T cell receptor (beta chain) was profiled in a study of T-cell memory formation after mild COVID-19. Study as a whole: Largely donor-specific sequence clusters came from a couple of donors.

Using constant-segment primers, 5'RACE produced TCR alpha and TCR beta cDNA libraries carrying sample barcodes and UMIs. TCRdb itself ran the 5' RACE reads through MiXCR, one entry per CDR3 protein. The sample contains 240,000 or so distinct CDR3 sequences, over 9% of which appear only once. Remarks on this clonotype: No antigen is known for it.

Overall study results and limits: Day 37-peaking second-wave clones had unconfirmed SARS-CoV-2 specificity. There were some responding clones in pre-infection memory, which suggested that cross-reactive memory had joined.

The CDR3 is 14 amino acids. The V end was cut by 0 bases, the J end by 2 bases, with 9 bases between. In germline, CDR1 is SGDLS, CDR2 YYNGEE. Sequencing used PBMCs or a T cell subset sorted from them (not recorded which). The chain links TRBV9 to TRBJ2-7; weak D call: TRBD2 (6 bases). This TCR was sampled from a young man who had mild COVID-19 (a few samples of this study predate the infection). Cell type and time point are not known. The CDR3 loop reads CASSVAAGPYEQYF. The DNA for the CDR3 is TGTGCCAGCAGCGTAGCGGCGGGACCCTACGAGCAGTACTTC.